The next 10 T cell receptor beta chains were all read from a single sample in a study of Ad26.COV2.S vaccination and SARS-CoV-2 variants. Treatment of the sample: around 19 received Ad26.COV2.S at low or high dose, single or two shots; about 5 received placebo; per-sample allocation not given. It was on day 63 after the first vaccine or placebo injection that samples were taken. The data were produced by immunoSEQ multiplex PCR, yet TCRdb's version contains in-frame clones alone and is incomplete. This table has around 300,000 clones, roughly 89% appearing once. The sequenced sample was peripheral blood, obtained in a trial of Ad26.COV2.S vaccine versus placebo. These receptors all stem from a person between 18 and 60 years old who received the Ad26.COV2.S COVID-19 vaccine or a placebo.

The V call is TRBV6-5, the J call TRBJ2-5, with 7 bases that match TRBD2. This CDR3 has 15 amino acids. Unmatched junction bases numbered 11, after V lost 9 bases and J lost 1 base. CDR1 and CDR2 from the germline V gene are MNHEY and SVGAGI. The CDR3 sequence: CASVRTTGGQETQYF. The CDR3 DNA reads as TGTGCCAGTGTTCGTACAACGGGAGGCCAAGAGACCCAGTACTTC.

The gene calls are TRBV5-4 and TRBJ2-7; the D gene is possibly TRBD2 (6 bases). Germline V lookup: CDR1 SGHNT, CDR2 YYREEE (reference sequence). The V end lost 3 bases, the J end lost 4 bases, and 17 bases lay between the germline ends. This CDR3 has 15 amino acids. The CDR3 sequence is CASSSVPSEGYEQYF. The CDR3 DNA follows: TGTGCCAGCAGCTCGGTACCCTCGGAGGGTTACGAGCAGTACTTC.

The chain uses TRBV6-5 and TRBJ2-2, with D possibly TRBD1 on 5 matching bases. The CDR3 loop spans 15 amino acids. V was cut by 1 base and J by 10 bases, with 16 bases left in between. Germline V CDR1 and CDR2: MNHEY, SVGAGI. DNA of the CDR3: TGTGCCAGCAGTTACTTCCAGGGTAAAGAAGTGGAGCTGTTTTTT. It codes for CASSYFQGKEVELFF.

The chain employs TRBV5-4 and TRBJ1-1; 11 nucleotides agree with TRBD1. J was trimmed by 1 base and V by 4 bases; bases with no gene match: 6. Germline CDR1 and CDR2: SGHNT and YYREEE (reference sequence). This CDR3 has 16 residues. CDR3 in amino acids: CASSVAGQGANTEAFF. As DNA, the CDR3 is TGTGCCAGCAGCGTGGCCGGACAGGGGGCGAACACTGAAGCTTTCTTT. Variable domain in full (rest from reference TRBV5-4 and TRBJ1-1): ETGVTQSPTHLIKTRGQQVTLRCSSQSGHNTVSWYQQALGQGPQFIFQYYREEENGRGNFPPRFSGLQFPNYSSELNVNALELDDSALYLCASSVAGQGANTEAFFGQGTRLTVV.

J is TRBJ1-2 and V is TRBV14; unclear D gene. The CDR3 has 12 residues. Trimming removed 6 bases at V and 2 bases at J, with 7 bases between. CDR1 SGHDN and CDR2 FVKESK come from the germline V gene. The CDR3 DNA reads TGTGCCAGCAGTCGGACCAACTATGGCTACACCTTC. Residues: CASSRTNYGYTF.

The chain is built from TRBV7-9 and TRBJ2-1; 7 bases line up with TRBD2. V dropped 5 bases and J dropped 10; count of bases not matched to a gene: 17. Looked up from germline, CDR1 is SEHNR and CDR2 is FQNEAQ (reference sequence). The CDR3 contains 16 residues. CDR3 in amino acids: CASSPQVGGEGGEQFF. The CDR3 coding sequence is TGTGCCAGCAGCCCGCAGGTTGGCGGGGAGGGAGGAGAGCAGTTCTTC.

The chain uses TRBV6-5 and TRBJ2-2; D unclear. CDR3 length: 13 residues. Looked up from germline, CDR1 is MNHEY and CDR2 is SVGAGI. The V end was cut by 2 bases, the J end by 5 bases, with 6 bases between. This CDR3 reads CASSYEVTGELFF. For the CDR3, the DNA is TGTGCCAGCAGTTACGAGGTTACCGGGGAGCTGTTTTTT.

The chain recombines TRBV7-2 with TRBJ2-1; 9 bases line up with TRBD2. CDR3 length: 15 residues. From germline, CDR1 is SGHTA and CDR2 FQGNSA. Trimming cost V 6 bases and J 8 bases; bases outside gene matches: 11. CDR3 DNA: TGTGCCAGCAGTCACAGCGGGGGGTCAAGGGATGAGCAGTTCTTC. This gives the protein CASSHSGGSRDEQFF. The entire variable domain, with the rest obtained from reference TRBV7-2 and TRBJ2-1, is as follows: GAGVSQSPSNKVTEKGKDVELRCDPISGHTALYWYRQSLGQGLEFLIYFQGNSAPDKSGLPSDRFSAERTGGSVSTLTIQRTQQEDSAVYLCASSHSGGSRDEQFFGPGTRLTVL.

The gene calls are TRBV10-3 and TRBJ1-2; no definite D call. The V and J ends lost 0 bases and 7 bases respectively, with 15 bases between them. CDR3 length: 15 residues. The germline V gene encodes CDR1 ENHRY and CDR2 SYGVKD. Written as DNA, the CDR3 is TGTGCCATCAGTGAGTCCTTCGGGCCACCAACTGGCTACACCTTC. This codes for CAISESFGPPTGYTF.

This chain links TRBV25-1 with TRBJ2-7; the match to TRBD1 covers 8 bases. Germline lookup yields CDR1 MGHDK and CDR2 SYGVNS. This CDR3 has 14 residues. V was clipped by 6 bases and J by 1 base; unmatched bases: 5. The CDR3 loop is CASRETGGSYEQYF. In DNA form, the CDR3 reads TGTGCCAGCAGGGAAACAGGGGGATCCTACGAGCAGTACTTC.